The 5 T cell receptor beta chains presented below share a single source sample, sequenced in a study of Graves' ophthalmopathy and Graves' hyperthyroidism. The authors amplified TCR beta CDR3 regions from RNA transcripts. The first round was an RT-PCR with HTBI primers, and the second round was a multiplex PCR. One entry per CDR3 protein, called by TCRdb with MiXCR from the multiplex PCR reads. The repertoire has about 370,000 distinct CDR3 sequences, about a sixth of them found once; the top ten carry 2.4%. The sequenced sample was peripheral blood. Receptors were obtained from an adult woman with stable Graves' hyperthyroidism.

This sequence joins TRBV6-1 and TRBJ1-2; 10 nucleotides align to TRBD1. Losses at the gene ends were 8 bases for V and 6 bases for J; bases not matched to a gene: 9. In germline, CDR1 is MNHNS, CDR2 SASEGT. CDR3 length: 14 amino acids. CDR3 residues: CASGRGDRGDGYTF. Here the CDR3 DNA reads TGTGCCAGCGGCAGGGGGGACAGGGGCGATGGCTACACCTTC.

Concerning this clonotype itself: With a much larger clone just one base away, this may be a read error. This sequence joins TRBV6-1 and TRBJ1-2, with unresolved D. The CDR3 extends over 15 amino acids. Per germline, CDR1 MNHNS and CDR2 SASEGT. Trimming stripped 8 bases from V and 6 bases from J, with 22 bases between. CDR3 region: CASYEQLSSVDGYTF. The CDR3 DNA reads TGTGCCAGCTACGAACAGCTCTCCTCAGTCGATGGCTACACCTTC.

The CDR3 DNA is TGTGCCAGCTCACCACCGGGACTAGCGGGACCCTACGAGCAGTACTTC. It encodes CASSPPGLAGPYEQYF. The chain uses TRBV18 and TRBJ2-7; TRBD2 aligns across 13 bases. The CDR3 covers 16 residues. Germline lookup yields CDR1 KGHSH and CDR2 LQKENI. With V trimmed by 0 bases and J by 2 bases, 1 base remained unmatched.

This clonotype was observed many times. The chain recombines TRBV28 with TRBJ2-7, with a tentative D call TRBD2 (6 bases). The CDR3 runs to 14 residues. Trimming left V 3 bases short and J 3 bases short, with 12 bases between. Germline-derived CDR1 and CDR2 are MDHEN and SYDVKM. CDR3 amino acids: CASSFVGGRYEQYF. The CDR3 region has the DNA TGTGCCAGCAGTTTCGTGGGAGGACGCTACGAGCAGTACTTC.

This clonotype was found many times. CDR3 sequence reads: CASSAQHSNQPQHF. The CDR3, as DNA: TGTGCCAGCAGTGCGCAACATAGCAATCAGCCCCAGCATTTT. The V call is TRBV28, the J call TRBJ1-5; D gene ambiguous. CDR1 is MDHEN, CDR2 SYDVKM, per germline. The CDR3 runs 14 residues. Between the trimmed V and J ends, which lost 5 bases and 0 bases, there was a span of 8 bases.